These 4 T cell receptor beta chains were all obtained from the same sample, sequenced in a study of CD8 T cells in Susac syndrome. RNA was extracted with the RNeasy kit, and a quantity of about 0.45 to 1 ug was reverse transcribed using random hexamers. TCRdb reanalysed the immunoSEQ multiplex PCR reads using MiXCR and keeps one entry per CDR3 protein. The table has about 280,000 distinct CDR3 sequences, 70% to 90% seen once. The sample comprised CD8+ T cells from PBMCs. The receptors shown here come from a human donor with multiple sclerosis.

This clonotype was detected only a few times. The V and J genes are TRBV10-3 and TRBJ2-1, with 8 bases matching TRBD2. V lost 3 bases, J lost 6 bases, and 10 bases stayed unmatched. This CDR3 comprises 16 residues. From germline, CDR1 is ENHRY and CDR2 SYGVKD. Here the CDR3 reads CAISDPPGGAGNEQFF. CDR3 DNA sequence: TGTGCCATCAGTGACCCTCCCGGGGGGGCAGGCAATGAGCAGTTCTTC.

The chain recombines TRBV20-1 with TRBJ1-2; 7 bases fit TRBD1. The V segment lost 4 bases and the J segment 7 bases; nucleotides outside the gene matches: 3. This CDR3 has 11 residues. The germline V gene encodes CDR1 DFQATT and CDR2 SNEGSKA (reference sequence). In nucleotides, the CDR3 is TGCAGTGCTAACAGGGGCAGTGGCTACACCTTC. It specifies CSANRGSGYTF.

V gene TRBV4-1 combines with J gene TRBJ2-5; 12 bases map to TRBD2. The length of the CDR3 is 15 residues. After removal of 6 bases from V and 4 bases from J, the junction contained 6 bases not matched to a gene. Per germline, CDR1 MGHRA and CDR2 YSYEKL. The CDR3 sequence: CASSRLAGEGETQYF. The CDR3 bases are TGCGCCAGCAGTCGACTAGCGGGAGAGGGAGAGACCCAGTACTTC.

V is TRBV27 and J is TRBJ2-1; D is possibly TRBD2 (6 bases). Trimming stripped 3 bases from V and 10 bases from J, with 16 bases between. This CDR3 region has 14 residues. The germline CDR1 and CDR2 sequences are MNHEY and SMNVEV (reference sequence). CDR3 region: CASSFSPSGREQFF. DNA for the CDR3: TGTGCCAGCAGTTTCTCCCCCAGCGGGCGGGAGCAGTTCTTC.